The clone carrying this T cell receptor (beta chain) was found once. The data are from a study of cytomegalovirus exposure and HLA in healthy donors. Repertoires were generated with immunoSEQ multiplex PCR, while TCRdb's copy carries only in-frame clones and drops some. The table lists 110,000 or so clones, about 87% of them singletons. Germline CDR1 is KGHSH and CDR2 is LQKENI. This CDR3 spans 13 amino acids. V lost 3 bases and J 1 base, leaving 6 bases between the germline ends. The specimen was PBMCs. The V and J genes are TRBV18 and TRBJ1-1; no reliable D call. The clonotype originates from a man aged 18 to 35 in good health and CMV-seronegative. CDR3 sequence reads: CASSPGENTEAFF. CDR3 nucleotide sequence: TGTGCCAGCTCACCGGGAGAGAACACTGAAGCTTTCTTT.